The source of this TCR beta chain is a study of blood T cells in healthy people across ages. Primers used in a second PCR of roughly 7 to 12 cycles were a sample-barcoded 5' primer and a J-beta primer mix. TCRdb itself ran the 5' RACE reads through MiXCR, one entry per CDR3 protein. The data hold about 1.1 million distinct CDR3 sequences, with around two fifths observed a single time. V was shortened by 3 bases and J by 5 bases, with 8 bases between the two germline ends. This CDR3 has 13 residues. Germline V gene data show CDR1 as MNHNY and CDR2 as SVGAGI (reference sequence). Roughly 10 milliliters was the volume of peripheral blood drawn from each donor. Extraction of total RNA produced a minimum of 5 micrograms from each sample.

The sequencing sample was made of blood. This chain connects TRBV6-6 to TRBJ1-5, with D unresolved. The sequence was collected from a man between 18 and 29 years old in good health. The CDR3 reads CASSYGSYQPQHF. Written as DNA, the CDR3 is TGTGCCAGCAGTTATGGATCTTATCAGCCCCAGCATTTT.